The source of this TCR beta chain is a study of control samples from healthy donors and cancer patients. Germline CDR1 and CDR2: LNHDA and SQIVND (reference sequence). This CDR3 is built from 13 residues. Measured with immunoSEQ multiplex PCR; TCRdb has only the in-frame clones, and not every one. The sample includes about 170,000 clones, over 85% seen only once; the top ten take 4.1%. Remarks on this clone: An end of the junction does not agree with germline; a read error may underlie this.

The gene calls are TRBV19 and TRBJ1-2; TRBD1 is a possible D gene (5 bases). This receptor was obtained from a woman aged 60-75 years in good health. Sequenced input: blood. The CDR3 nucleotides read TGTGCCAGTAGTCCTCACGGGGGGGGAAACCTTCTCTTC. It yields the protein CASSPHGGGNLLF.